The source of this T cell receptor beta chain is a study of tumor-infiltrating lymphocytes in primary liver carcinoma. The study's findings and limits: Only about 8-25% of top clones were detected in each of the five tumor regions. Tumor-adjacent and tumor-blood pairs showed less overlap than tumor region pairs.

Remarks on this clonotype: The antigen is unknown. A much more abundant neighbour one base away suggests this may be a read error.

Starting material of roughly 0.45 ug total RNA yielded TCR beta cDNA via a constant-region primer. Three rounds of nested multiplex PCR with slightly modified ARM-PCR produced TCR beta libraries. Two initial PCR rounds of roughly 10 cycles each paired TRBV1-TRBV30 forward primers with a C-beta reverse primer. In TCRdb, the multiplex PCR reads were re-called with MiXCR into one record per CDR3 protein. Here the sample spans 80,000 or so distinct CDR3 sequences, 71% being singletons. The tissue used was unsorted bulk material of roughly 17-32 mg. RNA and DNA were co-extracted from it with the AllPrep DNA/RNA mini kit. No treatment had been given to the patients, who were chronically infected with HBV. For each tumor, five separate regions were sampled. Germline V gene sequence: CDR1 SEHNR, CDR2 FQNEAQ (reference sequence). CDR3 length equals 12 residues. V lost 7 bases and J 5 bases, leaving 11 bases between the germline ends.

The sequence was obtained from a woman aged 55-70 years with primary liver carcinoma and hepatitis B virus infection. Material: liver tumor tissue from sampling region 4. Specified subset: tumor region T4, right-lateral pole. This chain uses TRBV7-9 with TRBJ2-5; no clear D gene. The CDR3 DNA sequence: TGTGCCAGCACCAGCCGGCACGAGACCCAGTACTTC. Residues: CASTSRHETQYF. Supplemented by reference TRBV7-9 and TRBJ2-5, the full variable domain reads DTGVSQNPRHKITKRGQNVTFRCDPISEHNRLYWYRQTLGQGPEFLTYFQNEAQLEKSRLLSDRFSAERPKGSFSTLEIQRTEQGDSAMYLCASTSRHETQYFGPGTRLLVL.